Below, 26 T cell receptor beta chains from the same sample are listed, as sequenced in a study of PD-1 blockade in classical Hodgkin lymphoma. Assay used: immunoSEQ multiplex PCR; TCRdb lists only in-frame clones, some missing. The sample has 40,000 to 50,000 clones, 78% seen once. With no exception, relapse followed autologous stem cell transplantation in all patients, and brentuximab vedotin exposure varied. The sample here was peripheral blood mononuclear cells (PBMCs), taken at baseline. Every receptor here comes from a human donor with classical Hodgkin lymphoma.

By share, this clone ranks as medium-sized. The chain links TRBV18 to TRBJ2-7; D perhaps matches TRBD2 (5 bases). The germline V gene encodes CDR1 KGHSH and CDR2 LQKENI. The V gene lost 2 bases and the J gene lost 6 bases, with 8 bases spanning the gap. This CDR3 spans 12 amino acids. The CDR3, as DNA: TGTGCCAGCTCACCAGAGGGATTCGAGCAGTACTTC. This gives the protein CASSPEGFEQYF.

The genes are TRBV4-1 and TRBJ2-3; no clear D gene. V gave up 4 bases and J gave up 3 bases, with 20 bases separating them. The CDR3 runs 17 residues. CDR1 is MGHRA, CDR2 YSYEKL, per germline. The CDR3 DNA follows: TGCGCCAGCAGCCGCAGCGCGGACCCTATTCTTACAGATACGCAGTATTTT. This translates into CASSRSADPILTDTQYF.

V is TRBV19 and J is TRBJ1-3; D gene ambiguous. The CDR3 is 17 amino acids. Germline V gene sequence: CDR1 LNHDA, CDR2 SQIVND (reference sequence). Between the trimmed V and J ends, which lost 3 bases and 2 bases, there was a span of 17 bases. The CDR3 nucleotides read TGTGCCAGTAGTATTCGTTTTCGGGGAAGAGCTGGAAACACCATATATTTT. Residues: CASSIRFRGRAGNTIYF.

The CDR3, as DNA: TGCGCCAGCAGCTTGGCCGGGACAGGGAGGAATTCACCCCTCCACTTT. This gives the protein CASSLAGTGRNSPLHF. The V call is TRBV5-1, the J call TRBJ1-6; 9 bases fit TRBD1. Unmatched junction bases numbered 5, after V lost 0 bases and J lost 7 bases. Germline-derived CDR1 and CDR2 are SGHRS and YFSETQ. This CDR3 has 16 amino acids.

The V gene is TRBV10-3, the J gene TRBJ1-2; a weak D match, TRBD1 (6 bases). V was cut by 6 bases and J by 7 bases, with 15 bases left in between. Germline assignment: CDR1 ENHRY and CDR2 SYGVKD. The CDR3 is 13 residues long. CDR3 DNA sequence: TGTGCCATCAGAGATAGGACAGAAGGTGGCTACACCTTC. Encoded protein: CAIRDRTEGGYTF.

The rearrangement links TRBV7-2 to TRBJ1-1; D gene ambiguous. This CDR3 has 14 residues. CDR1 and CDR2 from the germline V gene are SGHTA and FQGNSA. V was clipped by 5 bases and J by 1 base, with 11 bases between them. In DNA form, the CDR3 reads TGTGCCAGCAGCCTCGGGATAACGAACACTGAAGCTTTCTTT. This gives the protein CASSLGITNTEAFF. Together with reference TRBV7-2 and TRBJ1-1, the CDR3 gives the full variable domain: GAGVSQSPSNKVTEKGKDVELRCDPISGHTALYWYRQSLGQGLEFLIYFQGNSAPDKSGLPSDRFSAERTGGSVSTLTIQRTQQEDSAVYLCASSLGITNTEAFFGQGTRLTVV.

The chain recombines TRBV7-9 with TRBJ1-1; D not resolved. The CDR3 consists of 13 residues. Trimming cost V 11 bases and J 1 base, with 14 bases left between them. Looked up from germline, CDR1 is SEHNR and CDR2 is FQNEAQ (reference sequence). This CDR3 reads CAGKAGGNTEAFF. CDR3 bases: TGTGCCGGGAAGGCCGGAGGGAACACTGAAGCTTTCTTT.

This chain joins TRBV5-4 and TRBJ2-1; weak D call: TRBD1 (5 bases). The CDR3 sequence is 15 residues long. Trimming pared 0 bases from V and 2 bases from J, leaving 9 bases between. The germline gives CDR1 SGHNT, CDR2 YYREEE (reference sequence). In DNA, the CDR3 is TGTGCCAGCAGCTTGGGCAGGGAACCCTACAATGAGCAGTTCTTC. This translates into CASSLGREPYNEQFF.

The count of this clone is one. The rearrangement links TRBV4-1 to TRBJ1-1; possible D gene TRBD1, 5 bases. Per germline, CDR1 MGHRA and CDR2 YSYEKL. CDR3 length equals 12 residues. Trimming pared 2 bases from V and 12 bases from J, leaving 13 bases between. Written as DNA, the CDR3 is TGCGCCAGCAGCCAACAGGGCAAGGAAACTTTCTTT. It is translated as CASSQQGKETFF.

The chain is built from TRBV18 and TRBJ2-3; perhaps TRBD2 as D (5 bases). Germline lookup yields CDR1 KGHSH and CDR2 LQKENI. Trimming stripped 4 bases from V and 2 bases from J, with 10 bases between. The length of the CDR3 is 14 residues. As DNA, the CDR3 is TGTGCCAGCTCACGAGGGCCCAACACAGATACGCAGTATTTT. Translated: CASSRGPNTDTQYF.

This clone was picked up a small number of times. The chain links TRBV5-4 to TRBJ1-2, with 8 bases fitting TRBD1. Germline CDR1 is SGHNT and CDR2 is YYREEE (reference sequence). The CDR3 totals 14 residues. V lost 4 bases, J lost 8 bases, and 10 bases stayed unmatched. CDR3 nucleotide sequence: TGTGCCAGCAGCCCGCAGGGGGCGTTAATAGGCTACACCTTC. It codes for CASSPQGALIGYTF.

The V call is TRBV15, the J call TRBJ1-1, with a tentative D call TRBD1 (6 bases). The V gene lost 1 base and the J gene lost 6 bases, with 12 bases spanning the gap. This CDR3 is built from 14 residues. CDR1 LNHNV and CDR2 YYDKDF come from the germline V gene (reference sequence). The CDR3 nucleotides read TGTGCCACCAGCAGAGGTTGGGGGACATCTGAAGCTTTCTTT. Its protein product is CATSRGWGTSEAFF.

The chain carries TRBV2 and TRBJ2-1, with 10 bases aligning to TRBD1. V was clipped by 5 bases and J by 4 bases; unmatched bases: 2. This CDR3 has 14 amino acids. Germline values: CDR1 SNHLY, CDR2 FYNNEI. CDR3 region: CASSPGQGYNEQFF. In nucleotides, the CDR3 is TGTGCCAGCAGTCCGGGACAGGGGTACAATGAGCAGTTCTTC.

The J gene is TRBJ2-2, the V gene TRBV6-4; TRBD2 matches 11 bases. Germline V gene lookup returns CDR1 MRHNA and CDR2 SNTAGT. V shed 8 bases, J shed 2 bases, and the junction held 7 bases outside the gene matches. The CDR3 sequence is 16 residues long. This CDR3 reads CASQHTSGGNTGELFF. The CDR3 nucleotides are TGTGCCAGCCAGCATACTAGCGGGGGTAACACCGGGGAGCTGTTTTTT.

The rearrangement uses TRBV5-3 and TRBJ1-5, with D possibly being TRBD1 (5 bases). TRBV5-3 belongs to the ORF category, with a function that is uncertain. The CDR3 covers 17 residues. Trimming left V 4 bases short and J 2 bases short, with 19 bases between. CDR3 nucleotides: TGTGCCAGAAGCGGGGGTGACAACCTGGTGGGCAATCAGCCCCAGCATTTT. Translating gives CARSGGDNLVGNQPQHF.

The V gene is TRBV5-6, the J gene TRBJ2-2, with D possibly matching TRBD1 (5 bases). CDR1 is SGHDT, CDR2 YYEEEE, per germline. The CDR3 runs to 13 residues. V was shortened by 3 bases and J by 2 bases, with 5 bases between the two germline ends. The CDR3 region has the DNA TGTGCCAGCAGCTGGACAAACACCGGGGAGCTGTTTTTT. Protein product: CASSWTNTGELFF.

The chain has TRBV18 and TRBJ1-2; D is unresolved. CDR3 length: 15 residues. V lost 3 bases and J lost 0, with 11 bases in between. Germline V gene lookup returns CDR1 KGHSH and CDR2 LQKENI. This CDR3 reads CASSPRDPTNYGYTF. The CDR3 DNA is TGTGCCAGCTCACCCCGTGATCCTACTAACTATGGCTACACCTTC.

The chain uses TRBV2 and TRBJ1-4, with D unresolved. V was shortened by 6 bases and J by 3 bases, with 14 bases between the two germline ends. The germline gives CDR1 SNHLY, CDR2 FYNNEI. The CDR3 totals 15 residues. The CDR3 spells CASRETQLPNEKLFF. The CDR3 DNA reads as TGTGCCAGCAGGGAAACACAGCTACCTAATGAAAAACTGTTTTTT.

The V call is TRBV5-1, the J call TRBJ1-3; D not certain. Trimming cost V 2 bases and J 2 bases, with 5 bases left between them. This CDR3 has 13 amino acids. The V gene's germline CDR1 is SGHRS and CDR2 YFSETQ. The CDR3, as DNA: TGCGCCAGCAGCTTCGGGACTGGAAACACCATATATTTT. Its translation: CASSFGTGNTIYF. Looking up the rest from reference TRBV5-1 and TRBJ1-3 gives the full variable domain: KAGVTQTPRYLIKTRGQQVTLSCSPISGHRSVSWYQQTPGQGLQFLFEYFSETQRNKGNFPGRFSGRQFSNSRSEMNVSTLELGDSALYLCASSFGTGNTIYFGEGSWLTVV.

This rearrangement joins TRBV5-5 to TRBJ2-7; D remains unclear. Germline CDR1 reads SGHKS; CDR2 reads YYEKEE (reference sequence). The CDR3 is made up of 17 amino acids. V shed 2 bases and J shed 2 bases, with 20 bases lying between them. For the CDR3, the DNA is TGTGCCAGCAGCTTCCCCCCCACTAAGACTGGGCCCTACGAGCAGTACTTC. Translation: CASSFPPTKTGPYEQYF.

The CDR3 nucleotides are TGTGCCAGCAGCCATACCTATAGGTCCAACGTCCTGACTTTC. It specifies CASSHTYRSNVLTF. The J gene is TRBJ2-6, the V gene TRBV7-6; D remains ambiguous. The CDR3 is 14 amino acids. Trimming took 5 bases from V and 8 from J, leaving 13 bases between them. Germline values: CDR1 SGHVS, CDR2 FNYEAQ.

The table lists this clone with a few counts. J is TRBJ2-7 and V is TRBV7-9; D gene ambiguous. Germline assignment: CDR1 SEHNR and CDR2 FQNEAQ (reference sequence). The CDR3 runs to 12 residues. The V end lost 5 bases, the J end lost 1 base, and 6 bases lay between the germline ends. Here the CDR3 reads CASSDASYEQYF. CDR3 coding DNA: TGTGCCAGCAGCGACGCGTCCTACGAGCAGTACTTC.

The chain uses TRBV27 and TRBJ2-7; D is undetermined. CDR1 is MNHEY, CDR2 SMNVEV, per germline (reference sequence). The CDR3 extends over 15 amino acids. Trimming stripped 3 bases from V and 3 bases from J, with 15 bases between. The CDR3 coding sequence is TGTGCCAGCAGTTTGGTGGCCAGTCCGAACTACGAGCAGTACTTC. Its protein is CASSLVASPNYEQYF.

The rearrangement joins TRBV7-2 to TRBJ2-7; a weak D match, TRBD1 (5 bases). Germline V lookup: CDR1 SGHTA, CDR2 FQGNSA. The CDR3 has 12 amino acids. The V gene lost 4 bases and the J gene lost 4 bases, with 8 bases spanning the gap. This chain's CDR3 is CASSSDTYEQYF. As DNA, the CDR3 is TGTGCCAGCAGCTCGGACACATACGAGCAGTACTTC.

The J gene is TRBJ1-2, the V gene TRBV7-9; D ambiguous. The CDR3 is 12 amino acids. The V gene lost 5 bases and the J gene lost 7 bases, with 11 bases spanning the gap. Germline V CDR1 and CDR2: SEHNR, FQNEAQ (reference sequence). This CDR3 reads CASSPPGGGYTF. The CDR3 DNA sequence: TGTGCCAGCAGCCCCCCTGGTGGTGGCTACACCTTC.

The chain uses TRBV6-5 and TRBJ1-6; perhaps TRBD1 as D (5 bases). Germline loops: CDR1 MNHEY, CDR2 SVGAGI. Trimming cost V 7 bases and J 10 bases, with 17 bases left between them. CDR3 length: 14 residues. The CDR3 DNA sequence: TGTGCCAGCACTACGCGGGGGTTTGGATCACCCCTCCACTTT. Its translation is CASTTRGFGSPLHF.